These 10 T cell receptor beta chains originate from one sample sequenced in a study of blood T cell repertoires in COVID-19. Method: immunoSEQ multiplex PCR; TCRdb's copy keeps in-frame clones and lacks some. The table shows 90,000 to 150,000 clones, with around 80% occurring only once. The material sequenced was peripheral blood. The receptors come from a woman older than 75 with acute or convalescent COVID-19.

V and J are TRBV5-1 and TRBJ2-7; maybe TRBD1 (5 bases). The CDR3 is 15 residues long. V was pared by 0 bases and J by 0 bases, with 10 bases between. The germline V gene encodes CDR1 SGHRS and CDR2 YFSETQ. The CDR3 is CASSLARTPSYEQYF. CDR3 in DNA: TGCGCCAGCAGCTTGGCTAGGACACCCTCCTACGAGCAGTACTTC.

The V call is TRBV5-4, the J call TRBJ2-5, with TRBD2 matching 11 bases. Germline assignment: CDR1 SGHNT and CDR2 YYREEE (reference sequence). This CDR3 comprises 16 residues. J was trimmed by 3 bases and V by 0 bases; bases with no gene match: 4. CDR3 coding DNA: TGTGCCAGCAGCTTGGGGGTGACTAGCGGGAAAGAGACCCAGTACTTC. Protein: CASSLGVTSGKETQYF.

The sample holds many counts of this clone. The chain is built from TRBV3-1 (or the pseudogene TRBV3-2) and TRBJ1-1; D is uncertain. Trimming left V 5 bases short and J 0 bases short, with 19 bases between. The CDR3 runs to 17 residues. Germline CDR1 and CDR2: LGHDT and YNNKEL (reference sequence). The CDR3 DNA reads TGTGCCAGCAGCTTAGATCGGGGAAGGACCATGAACACTGAAGCTTTCTTT. Its translation is CASSLDRGRTMNTEAFF.

This chain links TRBV6-5 with TRBJ2-1; 7 bases fit TRBD1. CDR3 length equals 13 residues. Losses at the gene ends were 6 bases for V and 5 bases for J; bases not matched to a gene: 4. From germline, CDR1 is MNHEY and CDR2 SVGAGI. CDR3 protein: CASRGTADNEQFF. DNA of the CDR3: TGTGCCAGCAGAGGGACAGCCGACAATGAGCAGTTCTTC.

The chain links TRBV9 to TRBJ1-1; no firm D call. This CDR3 has 12 residues. Germline lookup yields CDR1 SGDLS and CDR2 YYNGEE. V was cut by 4 bases and J by 7 bases, with 11 bases left in between. The CDR3 here is CASSLGVGEAFF. CDR3 nucleotides: TGTGCCAGCAGCCTGGGAGTGGGTGAAGCTTTCTTT.

In this sample, this clone turned up a few times. The V and J genes are TRBV7-8 and TRBJ1-6, with a tentative D call TRBD1 (5 bases). V lost 5 bases to trimming and J lost 5 bases, with 10 bases between them. The CDR3 is 14 amino acids. Germline lookup yields CDR1 SGHVS and CDR2 FQNEAQ. CDR3 DNA sequence: TGTGCCAGCAGCGTGCAGGGTCATAATTCACCCCTCCACTTT. Translation: CASSVQGHNSPLHF.

Concerning this clone itself: This CDR3 is also generated by other DNA sequences in the sample. The chain recombines TRBV18 with TRBJ1-1; 9 bases agree with TRBD1. Losses at the gene ends were 4 bases for V and 2 bases for J; bases not matched to a gene: 5. The germline V gene encodes CDR1 KGHSH and CDR2 LQKENI. The CDR3 runs to 15 residues. This CDR3 reads CASSLRTGENTEAFF. CDR3 DNA sequence: TGTGCCAGCTCACTCCGGACAGGGGAAAACACTGAAGCTTTCTTT.

V gene TRBV5-1 combines with J gene TRBJ2-7; 9 bases are shared with TRBD1. Germline V gene data show CDR1 as SGHRS and CDR2 as YFSETQ. This CDR3 has 16 amino acids. V was clipped by 0 bases and J by 7 bases; unmatched bases: 11. Here the CDR3 reads CASSLEPGQGLREQYF. As DNA, the CDR3 is TGCGCCAGCAGCTTGGAGCCGGGACAGGGTCTAAGAGAGCAGTACTTC.

In DNA form, the CDR3 reads TGTGCCAGCACCCGGGAGGTCGGGACTGAGCAGCATTTT. Translation: CASTREVGTEQHF. The V and J genes are TRBV7-9 and TRBJ1-5; D perhaps matches TRBD1 (5 bases). From germline, CDR1 is SEHNR and CDR2 FQNEAQ (reference sequence). V was shortened by 7 bases and J by 13 bases, with 20 bases between the two germline ends. The CDR3 extends over 13 amino acids.

A word on this clone: This specimen includes other DNA sequences encoding the same CDR3. This chain joins TRBV29-1 and TRBJ2-7; D might be TRBD1 (6 bases). The V end was cut by 6 bases, the J end by 0 bases, with 9 bases between. The germline V gene encodes CDR1 SQVTM and CDR2 ANQGSEA. This CDR3 contains 12 residues. CDR3 sequence reads: CSVEDSSYEQYF. The CDR3, as DNA: TGCAGCGTGGAGGACAGCTCCTACGAGCAGTACTTC.